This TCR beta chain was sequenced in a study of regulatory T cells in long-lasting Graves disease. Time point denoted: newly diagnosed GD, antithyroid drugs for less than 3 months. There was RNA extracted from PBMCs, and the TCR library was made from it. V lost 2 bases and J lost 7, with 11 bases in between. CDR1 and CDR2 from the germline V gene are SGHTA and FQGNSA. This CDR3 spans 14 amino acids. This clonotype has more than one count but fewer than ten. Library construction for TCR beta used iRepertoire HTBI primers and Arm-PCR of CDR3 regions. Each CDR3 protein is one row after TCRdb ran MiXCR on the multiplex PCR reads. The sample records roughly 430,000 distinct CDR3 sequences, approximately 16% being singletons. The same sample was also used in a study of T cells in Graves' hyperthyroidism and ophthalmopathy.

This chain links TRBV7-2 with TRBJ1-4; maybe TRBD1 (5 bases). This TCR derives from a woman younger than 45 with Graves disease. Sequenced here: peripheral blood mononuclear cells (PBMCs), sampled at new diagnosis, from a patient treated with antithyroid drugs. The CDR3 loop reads CASSLRRESEKLFF. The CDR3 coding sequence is TGTGCCAGCAGCTTACGCAGGGAGAGTGAAAAACTGTTTTTT.